The rows below give T cell receptor beta chains drawn from one sample of a study of blood T cell repertoires in COVID-19. TCRdb's table, derived via immunoSEQ multiplex PCR, lists solely in-frame clones and lacks some. The sample lists about 250,000 clones; nearly 90% were seen once. The sequenced material came from peripheral blood. The receptors shown here come from a woman aged 55 to 70 with COVID-19, enrolled during active disease. The CDR3 runs from the conserved cysteine through the conserved F or W. Fields, in order: V gene, J gene, D gene, CDR3 length, clone size, CDR3 DNA, CDR3 protein. A D gene is named only where the DNA matches it firmly. Size values are once, few and many counts, or a class for expanded clones, and some rows have none.

TRBV19,TRBJ1-2,-,12,-,TGTGCCAGTAGTCCGAGCGCCTATGGCTACACCTTC,CASSPSAYGYTF
TRBV5-1,TRBJ1-4,-,14,-,TGCGCCAGCAGCCGGGATGTTACTAATGAAAAACTGTTTTTT,CASSRDVTNEKLFF
TRBV6-5,TRBJ1-1,-,13,few,TGTGCCAGCAGTTACTCGGCCGACACTGAAGCTTTCTTT,CASSYSADTEAFF
TRBV7-2,TRBJ2-5,-,14,-,TGTGCCAGCAGCTTAGAATTAGCCCGGGAGACCCAGTACTTC,CASSLELARETQYF
TRBV5-5,TRBJ2-7,-,16,-,TGTGCCAGCAGCCTGAATTCACAGGCTGCCCTCTACGAGCAGTACTTC,CASSLNSQAALYEQYF
TRBV5-1,TRBJ1-6,TRBD1,14,-,TGCGCCAGCAGCCTGGGACAGAGTAATTCACCCCTCCACTTT,CASSLGQSNSPLHF
TRBV5-4,TRBJ1-3,-,15,-,TGTGCCAGCAGCTCCCCGACAGAAGCAGGAAACACCATATATTTT,CASSSPTEAGNTIYF
TRBV4-2,TRBJ2-5,-,15,-,TGTGCCAGCAGCCAAGTGGTGGCAGGGTCGGAGACCCAGTACTTC,CASSQVVAGSETQYF
TRBV27,TRBJ1-2,TRBD1,14,-,TGTGCCAGCAGGACCGGGACAGCTAACTATGGCTACACCTTC,CASRTGTANYGYTF
TRBV29-1,TRBJ2-3,TRBD1,14,-,TGCAGCGTTGAGGGACAGGGGGCATCAGATACGCAGTATTTT,CSVEGQGASDTQYF
TRBV4-1,TRBJ1-5,-,13,once,TGCGCCAGCAGCCAAGAACCCGGTCAGCCCCAGCATTTT,CASSQEPGQPQHF
TRBV19,TRBJ2-3,TRBD1,15,few,TGTGCCAGTAGTCCCGGGACAGGGGGCCCAGATACGCAGTATTTT,CASSPGTGGPDTQYF
TRBV6-6,TRBJ2-1,TRBD1,12,-,TGTGCCACCCTGGACAGGATGAATGAGCAGTTCTTC,CATLDRMNEQFF
TRBV5-1,TRBJ2-5,TRBD2,16,-,TGCGCCAGCAGCTTGGACCCTAGCGGGGGGTCGAAGACCCAGTACTTC,CASSLDPSGGSKTQYF